Listed below are T cell receptor beta chains from one sample, sequenced in a study of blood T cell repertoires in COVID-19. Assay: immunoSEQ multiplex PCR; the TCRdb copy retains only in-frame clones and omits some. The table has approximately 300,000 clones, around 85% seen once; the top ten hold approximately 1.9%. The sample consisted of PBMCs or T cells enriched from blood (not recorded which). These receptors were obtained from a woman in her 30s who had been exposed to COVID-19. Each CDR3 is given with its conserved first and last residue. A D gene is named only where the DNA matches it firmly. A clone size is listed for some rows: how often the clone was seen (once, few, many), or a class if it is expanded.

clone size: -
V gene: TRBV7-3
D gene: TRBD2
J gene: TRBJ2-3
CDR3 protein: CASSPSSGRFTDTQYF
CDR3 DNA: TGTGCCAGCAGCCCGTCTAGCGGGAGGTTCACAGATACGCAGTATTTT

clone size: -
V gene: TRBV4-1
D gene: -
J gene: TRBJ1-4
CDR3 protein: CASSQPKQGFEKLFF
CDR3 DNA: TGCGCCAGCAGCCAACCTAAACAGGGTTTTGAAAAACTGTTTTTT

clone size: -
V gene: TRBV9
D gene: TRBD2
J gene: TRBJ2-7
CDR3 protein: CASSVGREGLYEQYF
CDR3 DNA: TGTGCCAGCAGCGTAGGGCGGGAGGGCCTCTACGAGCAGTACTTC

clone size: -
V gene: TRBV18
D gene: -
J gene: TRBJ1-1
CDR3 protein: CASSPQGDTEAFF
CDR3 DNA: TGTGCCAGCTCACCACAGGGGGACACTGAAGCTTTCTTT

clone size: -
V gene: TRBV4-2
D gene: TRBD1
J gene: TRBJ1-2
CDR3 protein: CASSPRQGGYTF
CDR3 DNA: TGTGCCAGCAGCCCAAGACAGGGAGGCTACACCTTC

clone size: -
V gene: TRBV6-2/TRBV6-3
D gene: TRBD1
J gene: TRBJ1-1
CDR3 protein: CASSQSPGQGAGMNTEAFF
CDR3 DNA: TGTGCCAGCAGTCAGTCACCGGGACAGGGGGCTGGGATGAACACTGAAGCTTTCTTT

clone size: -
V gene: TRBV19
D gene: -
J gene: TRBJ2-7
CDR3 protein: CVYRQSLSYEQYF
CDR3 DNA: TGTGTTTATAGACAGTCCCTTTCCTACGAGCAGTACTTC

clone size: -
V gene: TRBV13
D gene: -
J gene: TRBJ1-2
CDR3 protein: CASSLGTASNYGYTF
CDR3 DNA: TGTGCCAGCAGCTTAGGAACAGCTTCTAACTATGGCTACACCTTC

clone size: -
V gene: TRBV10-1
D gene: TRBD1
J gene: TRBJ1-2
CDR3 protein: CANGRILGGRFGYTF
CDR3 DNA: TGCGCCAACGGAAGGATCCTAGGGGGCCGTTTTGGCTACACCTTC

clone size: -
V gene: TRBV28
D gene: -
J gene: TRBJ1-5
CDR3 protein: CASTTGQIHQPQHF
CDR3 DNA: TGTGCCAGCACAACTGGACAGATTCATCAGCCCCAGCATTTT

clone size: -
V gene: TRBV5-1
D gene: -
J gene: TRBJ2-1
CDR3 protein: CASSLSPVTYNEQFF
CDR3 DNA: TGCGCCAGCAGCTTGTCGCCAGTAACCTACAATGAGCAGTTCTTC

clone size: -
V gene: TRBV28
D gene: TRBD1
J gene: TRBJ2-1
CDR3 protein: CASIPLRQGFYEQFF
CDR3 DNA: TGTGCCAGCATCCCTCTCCGACAGGGGTTCTATGAGCAGTTCTTC

clone size: once
V gene: TRBV6-5
D gene: -
J gene: TRBJ2-7
CDR3 protein: CASSYGQGGYEQYF
CDR3 DNA: TGTGCCAGCAGTTACGGGCAGGGTGGATACGAGCAGTACTTC

clone size: few
V gene: TRBV27
D gene: TRBD2
J gene: TRBJ2-7
CDR3 protein: CASSSVLAQGLVFF
CDR3 DNA: TGTGCCAGCAGTTCAGTACTCGCTCAGGGACTAGTCTTTTTC

clone size: -
V gene: TRBV4-2
D gene: TRBD2
J gene: TRBJ2-7
CDR3 protein: CASSHVSSGAGLYEQYF
CDR3 DNA: TGTGCCAGCAGCCATGTGTCGTCCGGAGCGGGGTTATACGAGCAGTACTTC

clone size: many
V gene: TRBV5-1
D gene: -
J gene: TRBJ1-6
CDR3 protein: CASSLAGNLPSPLHF
CDR3 DNA: TGCGCCAGCAGCTTGGCCGGGAATCTACCCTCACCCCTCCACTTT

clone size: once
V gene: TRBV28
D gene: -
J gene: TRBJ1-2
CDR3 protein: CASSSPRTLGYTF
CDR3 DNA: TGTGCCAGCAGTTCCCCGCGGACTTTAGGCTACACCTTC

clone size: once
V gene: TRBV7-3
D gene: -
J gene: TRBJ2-2
CDR3 protein: CASSPQFEGELFF
CDR3 DNA: TGTGCCAGCAGCCCCCAATTTGAGGGGGAGCTGTTTTTT

clone size: -
V gene: TRBV3-1/TRBV3-2
D gene: TRBD1
J gene: TRBJ2-5
CDR3 protein: CASSQDLDRVNEETQYF
CDR3 DNA: TGTGCCAGCAGCCAAGATCTTGACAGGGTGAACGAAGAGACCCAGTACTTC

clone size: -
V gene: TRBV5-8
D gene: -
J gene: TRBJ2-5
CDR3 protein: CASSLIGTQYF
CDR3 DNA: TGTGCCAGCAGCTTAATCGGGACCCAGTACTTC

clone size: -
V gene: TRBV12-5
D gene: -
J gene: TRBJ2-5
CDR3 protein: CASGLVRSGTQYF
CDR3 DNA: TGTGCTAGTGGTTTGGTACGTAGCGGTACCCAGTACTTC

clone size: -
V gene: TRBV7-2
D gene: -
J gene: TRBJ1-1
CDR3 protein: CASSLAKGFTEAFF
CDR3 DNA: TGTGCCAGCAGCTTAGCAAAGGGGTTCACTGAAGCTTTCTTT

clone size: once
V gene: TRBV11-2
D gene: TRBD1
J gene: TRBJ2-7
CDR3 protein: CASSFTDSGQGTYEQYF
CDR3 DNA: TGTGCCAGCAGCTTTACAGATTCGGGACAGGGGACCTACGAGCAGTACTTC

clone size: -
V gene: TRBV30
D gene: TRBD1
J gene: TRBJ2-7
CDR3 protein: CAWSRGGRYYEQYF
CDR3 DNA: TGTGCCTGGAGTCGAGGGGGCCGCTACTACGAGCAGTACTTC

clone size: -
V gene: TRBV15
D gene: -
J gene: TRBJ1-2
CDR3 protein: CATSRDRRARYTF
CDR3 DNA: TGTGCCACCAGCAGAGATCGTCGCGCGCGCTACACCTTC

clone size: -
V gene: TRBV30
D gene: TRBD2
J gene: TRBJ2-7
CDR3 protein: CAWKRTSGGYEQYF
CDR3 DNA: TGTGCCTGGAAAAGGACTAGCGGGGGCTACGAGCAGTACTTC

clone size: -
V gene: TRBV5-4
D gene: TRBD1
J gene: TRBJ2-2
CDR3 protein: CASTGTGGEELFF
CDR3 DNA: TGTGCCAGCACCGGGACAGGGGGCGAGGAGCTGTTTTTT

clone size: -
V gene: TRBV27
D gene: -
J gene: TRBJ1-2
CDR3 protein: CASSSSGANFFSGYTF
CDR3 DNA: TGTGCCAGCAGTTCTTCAGGGGCGAACTTCTTTTCCGGCTACACCTTC

clone size: -
V gene: TRBV5-4
D gene: -
J gene: TRBJ1-1
CDR3 protein: CASSLGWRRTEAFF
CDR3 DNA: TGTGCCAGCAGCTTGGGGTGGCGGAGGACTGAAGCTTTCTTT

clone size: -
V gene: TRBV6-1
D gene: -
J gene: TRBJ2-5
CDR3 protein: CASSEGHGETQYF
CDR3 DNA: TGTGCCAGCAGTGAAGGACACGGAGAGACCCAGTACTTC

clone size: -
V gene: TRBV11-2
D gene: TRBD1
J gene: TRBJ2-7
CDR3 protein: CASSRPGTGDYEQYF
CDR3 DNA: TGTGCCAGCAGCCGTCCCGGGACAGGGGACTACGAGCAGTACTTC

clone size: -
V gene: TRBV6-5
D gene: TRBD1
J gene: TRBJ1-1
CDR3 protein: CASSSGQESNTEAFF
CDR3 DNA: TGTGCCAGCAGTTCTGGACAGGAGTCGAACACTGAAGCTTTCTTT

clone size: few
V gene: TRBV7-2
D gene: -
J gene: TRBJ2-2
CDR3 protein: CASSPLNTGELFF
CDR3 DNA: TGTGCCAGCAGCCCGTTGAACACCGGGGAGCTGTTTTTT

clone size: -
V gene: TRBV12-5
D gene: -
J gene: TRBJ1-3
CDR3 protein: CASGTWGGNTIYF
CDR3 DNA: TGTGCTAGTGGTACGTGGGGGGGCAACACCATATATTTT

clone size: -
V gene: TRBV18
D gene: -
J gene: TRBJ2-2
CDR3 protein: CASSRQGANTGELFF
CDR3 DNA: TGTGCCAGCTCACGCCAAGGGGCGAACACCGGGGAGCTGTTTTTT

clone size: -
V gene: TRBV7-2
D gene: TRBD1
J gene: TRBJ2-2
CDR3 protein: CASSLSDRSLTGELFF
CDR3 DNA: TGTGCCAGCAGCCTCTCGGACAGGAGCCTTACCGGGGAGCTGTTTTTT

clone size: -
V gene: TRBV5-8
D gene: -
J gene: TRBJ2-1
CDR3 protein: CASSLGGGWFF
CDR3 DNA: TGTGCCAGCAGCTTGGGGGGAGGTTGGTTCTTC

clone size: -
V gene: TRBV7-3
D gene: -
J gene: TRBJ2-6
CDR3 protein: CASSLAGGISGANVLTF
CDR3 DNA: TGTGCCAGCAGCTTAGCTGGCGGCATCTCTGGGGCCAACGTCCTGACTTTC

clone size: -
V gene: TRBV12-3/TRBV12-4
D gene: -
J gene: TRBJ2-7
CDR3 protein: CASSQEGSGEQYF
CDR3 DNA: TGTGCCAGCAGCCAGGAGGGCTCAGGCGAGCAGTACTTC

clone size: -
V gene: TRBV11-2
D gene: TRBD1
J gene: TRBJ2-2
CDR3 protein: CASAFEGQGGAGELFF
CDR3 DNA: TGTGCCAGCGCCTTCGAGGGACAGGGGGGGGCCGGGGAGCTGTTTTTT

clone size: -
V gene: TRBV27
D gene: TRBD1
J gene: TRBJ1-2
CDR3 protein: CASRPTGGYGYTF
CDR3 DNA: TGTGCCAGCAGGCCGACAGGGGGCTATGGCTACACCTTC